Reported below is one T cell receptor (beta chain). No antigen is known for it. There are no base qualities to consult, and no much larger clone falls within one base. The donors were roughly 39 Caucasian individuals from Russia, aged roughly 6 to 100 years, who were systemically healthy. Each donor gave 8 to 10 milliliters of peripheral blood, collected into EDTA-treated Vacutainer tubes. Ficoll-Paque density-gradient centrifugation was used to isolate PBMCs, with at least 6.5 million per sample. Total RNA was extracted from PBMCs with Trizol reagent, with at least 5 micrograms obtained per sample. Naive CD45RAhigh/CD27high T cell percentages were measured by flow cytometry on a PBMC aliquot from every donor. The method was 5' RACE. The sample was run on an Illumina HiSeq 2500. A second PCR of 7 to 11 cycles was performed with a sample-barcoded 5' primer and a J-beta primer mix. Each TCR beta cDNA molecule received a unique molecular identifier from a template-switch 5' adaptor carrying 12 random nucleotides. At least 2.5 million CDR3-containing paired-end reads were obtained from each sample. First-strand cDNA synthesis was performed from all RNA using the Mint cDNA synthesis kit, with priming by a TRBC-specific oligonucleotide. After uracil-DNA glycosylase treatment, a first 18-cycle PCR used universal primers M1SS and BC2_uni_R on all cDNA. In the source study's methods: For normalization, 1 million high-quality reads were randomly selected from each sample, with every read carrying a distinct molecular identifier. Instead of being binned into consensus sequences, reads with shared molecular identifiers were discarded. CDR3 identification, clonotype clustering and error correction used MiTCR with a Q25 quality threshold and the strictest error-elimination algorithm. A nonparametric unseen species model with Euler transformation was used to estimate a lower bound on total TCR beta diversity. The public reads were reprocessed in TCRdb via fastp at Q25 and MiXCR, keeping in-frame beta chains. Rows merge per CDR3 protein into single entries with the most common DNA and genes. TCRdb's processing, not the study's, gives the V and J calls here. The sample table records some 1.7 million distinct CDR3 sequences; about 28% of these occur just once. The top ten clones comprise 7.7% of the sample.

The sample originates from a study of blood T cells in healthy people across ages (dated by TCRdb to about 2015). With respect to the entire study: Template switching captured roughly one uniquely barcoded TCR beta cDNA molecule per two T cells in model experiments. To track age-related changes in TCR beta repertoire diversity, the study relied on deep sequencing normalized with unique cDNA molecular identifiers. To avoid experimental bias, donors of different ages were randomly spread across the sequencing lanes. The donors were split into four age groups: young (average about 15 years), middle-aged (about 40), aged (roughly 60) and long-lived (approximately 80). Two additional independent replicas of 1 million unique cDNA reads from the same blood draw were analyzed for two donors (one aged 18 to 30 and one aged 80 or older).

Based on the germline V gene (reference sequence), the CDR1 and CDR2 sequences are GTSNPN and SVGIG. The V and J ends are trimmed by 2 bases and 7 bases, leaving 12 bases between them. The CDR3, from cysteine to phenylalanine, totals 13 residues. The only DNA kept is the CDR3, 39 bases in frame from the first base. Study-wide conclusions, independent of this receptor: Because profiling used bulk unsorted PBMCs, naive and antigen-experienced compartments could not be compared conclusively. The percentage of naive T cells measured by flow cytometry correlated strongly with observed TCR beta diversity. Compared with the aged group, the long-lived group had more naive CD4+ T cells, fewer expanded clones and increased TCR diversity, suggesting age selection. Observed TCR beta diversity per million T cells fell roughly linearly with age, and a significant reduction was already apparent by age around 40. Donor CMV infection status was unknown, potentially confounding age-related changes in expanded clonotypes. Total diversity estimates from one million sequenced T cells were considered lower bounds and underestimates.

The sample consisted of blood. The sequence links TRBV30 to TRBJ1-5; the D gene is possibly TRBD1, with 5 bases matching. This receptor was taken from a woman in her twenties or thirties in good health. The DNA sequence is TGTGCCTGGAGTACGGGGGGAGAACAGCCCCAGCATTTT. This gives the protein CAWSTGGEQPQHF.